Listed below are T cell receptor beta chains from one sample, sequenced in a study of cytomegalovirus exposure and HLA in healthy donors. The table came from immunoSEQ multiplex PCR; TCRdb's copy has only in-frame clones and leaves some out. Among about 130,000 clones listed, around four fifths were seen once. Sequencing was carried out using PBMCs. Receptors were obtained from a young man in good health and CMV-seropositive. Both conserved end residues are part of each CDR3. D genes are given only for firm matches.

CDR3	J	D	length	V
CASSLSTGSYNSPLHF	TRBJ1-6	TRBD1	16	TRBV25-1
CASSLGQQETQYF	TRBJ2-5	.	13	TRBV5-6
CASSIGTGVPLGYTF	TRBJ1-2	TRBD1	15	TRBV7-9
CASSQTSASYEQYF	TRBJ2-7	.	14	TRBV7-2
CASSLADGSSYEQYF	TRBJ2-7	.	15	TRBV11-1
CASSDHRGQGNQPQHF	TRBJ1-5	TRBD1	16	TRBV25-1
CASRKGLGEGTQYF	TRBJ2-5	.	14	TRBV27
CASSESSSGGYEQYF	TRBJ2-7	TRBD2	15	TRBV10-2
CASSLFPRETQYF	TRBJ2-5	.	13	TRBV7-9
CASMTTGQETQYF	TRBJ2-5	.	13	TRBV19
CASSSTLPDSPSGNTIYF	TRBJ1-3	.	18	TRBV5-4
CASSLRPGGEQYF	TRBJ2-7	TRBD1	13	TRBV13
CAISENGVAGGSSYNEQFF	TRBJ2-1	TRBD2	19	TRBV10-3
CASSLGGGNTEAFF	TRBJ1-1	.	14	TRBV11-3
CASSGRGPYVSEQFF	TRBJ2-1	.	15	TRBV9
CASSLEGVGANEKLFF	TRBJ1-4	.	16	TRBV28
CASSFGAGSREQYF	TRBJ2-7	.	14	TRBV5-6
CASSLESVGGGSPLHF	TRBJ1-6	.	16	TRBV5-1
CATPEQYF	TRBJ2-7	.	8	TRBV9
CASSPDSRNLPQETQYF	TRBJ2-5	.	17	TRBV5-6
CASRDRAISDTGELFF	TRBJ2-2	TRBD1	16	TRBV2
CASSQAQAYEQYF	.	.	13	TRBV4-1